This T cell receptor beta chain was identified in a study of T cells after yellow fever vaccination. Only a few counts were recorded for this clonotype. CDR1 and CDR2 from the germline V gene are MGHDK and SYGVNS. V was trimmed by 8 bases and J by 4 bases, leaving 10 bases between them. The CDR3 consists of 12 residues. It was through 5'RACE template switching that TCR cDNA was made, with a universal primer site and UMIs added. One entry per CDR3 protein, called by TCRdb with MiXCR from the 5' RACE reads. Among more than 95,000 distinct CDR3 sequences listed, approximately 8.4% were seen once. This TCR derives from a man between 18 and 29 years old who received the YFV17D yellow fever vaccine. The rearrangement joins TRBV25-1 to TRBJ2-3; a possible D gene is TRBD2 (6 bases). The source material was CD8+ T cells sorted from PBMCs, sampled on the day of the yellow fever booster vaccination. The CDR3 sequence is CASEEGPDTQYF. DNA of the CDR3: TGTGCCAGCGAGGAGGGTCCAGATACGCAGTATTTT.